These T cell receptor beta chains were read from a single sample in a study of cytomegalovirus exposure and HLA in healthy donors. The protocol was immunoSEQ multiplex PCR, while the TCRdb copy is restricted to in-frame clones and leaves out a portion. The sample lists some 130,000 clones; around 80% were seen once. Material for sequencing was PBMCs. The receptors were sampled from a man in his thirties or forties in good health. The CDR3 runs from the conserved cysteine through the conserved F or W. Fields, in order: clone size, V gene, J gene, CDR3 protein. The listing skips clone size in some rows; elsewhere it reads once, few, many or a size class.

clone_size: -; v_call: TRBV5-6; j_call: TRBJ2-1; cdr3_aa: CASSLAGDNEQFF
clone_size: -; v_call: TRBV9; j_call: TRBJ2-3; cdr3_aa: CASSVGLAGAHSTDTQYF
clone_size: -; v_call: TRBV7-9; j_call: TRBJ1-5; cdr3_aa: CSSSSTWATGSNQPQHF
clone_size: once; v_call: TRBV7-9; j_call: TRBJ2-7; cdr3_aa: CSSSDLGRAGDEQYF
clone_size: -; v_call: TRBV28; j_call: TRBJ2-4; cdr3_aa: CASSLPLGKNIQYF
clone_size: -; v_call: TRBV7-6; j_call: TRBJ2-1; cdr3_aa: CASSLGGREYNEQFF
clone_size: -; v_call: TRBV5-5; j_call: -; cdr3_aa: CASGRGSSYEQYF
clone_size: -; v_call: TRBV9; j_call: TRBJ2-1; cdr3_aa: CASSVGDSRRGSFYNEQFF
clone_size: -; v_call: TRBV4-2; j_call: TRBJ1-1; cdr3_aa: CASSQDPRGNTEAFF
clone_size: once; v_call: TRBV19; j_call: TRBJ1-3; cdr3_aa: CASSIGGSSVNTIYF
clone_size: -; v_call: TRBV6-1; j_call: TRBJ2-7; cdr3_aa: CASKYGTYEQYF
clone_size: -; v_call: TRBV7-9; j_call: TRBJ2-3; cdr3_aa: CASSIRGRVDTQYF
clone_size: -; v_call: TRBV28; j_call: TRBJ2-4; cdr3_aa: CASSLRLAKNIQYF
clone_size: -; v_call: TRBV5-1; j_call: TRBJ1-2; cdr3_aa: CASNRRGDPYGYTF
clone_size: -; v_call: TRBV4-3; j_call: TRBJ1-2; cdr3_aa: CASSPGVTDPYGYTF
clone_size: -; v_call: TRBV5-1; j_call: TRBJ2-3; cdr3_aa: CASTGGSGTDTQYF
clone_size: -; v_call: TRBV12-5; j_call: TRBJ1-4; cdr3_aa: CASGLVSWGTGANEKLFF
clone_size: -; v_call: TRBV19; j_call: TRBJ2-7; cdr3_aa: CASSMGGSSYEQYF
clone_size: -; v_call: TRBV6-5; j_call: TRBJ2-3; cdr3_aa: CASRRDSSTDTQYF
clone_size: -; v_call: TRBV15; j_call: TRBJ2-2; cdr3_aa: CATSQDTGELFF
clone_size: -; v_call: TRBV15; j_call: TRBJ2-3; cdr3_aa: CATSRDGTGVDTQYF
clone_size: -; v_call: TRBV6-1; j_call: TRBJ1-2; cdr3_aa: CASSEVDRVVDGYTF
clone_size: -; v_call: TRBV5-8; j_call: TRBJ1-6; cdr3_aa: CASSLEGQGYSPLHF
clone_size: -; v_call: TRBV30; j_call: TRBJ2-7; cdr3_aa: CAWSVGTSGFWEQYF
clone_size: -; v_call: TRBV28; j_call: TRBJ1-5; cdr3_aa: CASSHRGGAGNQPQHF
clone_size: -; v_call: TRBV5-5; j_call: TRBJ1-1; cdr3_aa: CASSLALSSTEAFF
clone_size: -; v_call: TRBV30; j_call: TRBJ1-2; cdr3_aa: CAWSVTVYGYTF
clone_size: few; v_call: TRBV7-3; j_call: TRBJ2-1; cdr3_aa: CASSDGLAGPSSYNEQFF
clone_size: -; v_call: TRBV7-2; j_call: TRBJ1-1; cdr3_aa: CASSFGGGGEAFF
clone_size: -; v_call: TRBV7-8; j_call: TRBJ1-5; cdr3_aa: CASSLRQRGGDQPQHF
clone_size: -; v_call: TRBV7-2; j_call: TRBJ1-3; cdr3_aa: CASSLGRQTGNTIYF
clone_size: -; v_call: TRBV5-1; j_call: TRBJ1-2; cdr3_aa: CASSPSGGIHGYTF
clone_size: once; v_call: TRBV30; j_call: TRBJ2-1; cdr3_aa: CAWSAGWNEQFF
clone_size: -; v_call: TRBV7-8; j_call: TRBJ2-7; cdr3_aa: CASSLKLAAYEQYF
clone_size: -; v_call: TRBV2; j_call: TRBJ2-4; cdr3_aa: CATNPSGSWGAKNIQYF